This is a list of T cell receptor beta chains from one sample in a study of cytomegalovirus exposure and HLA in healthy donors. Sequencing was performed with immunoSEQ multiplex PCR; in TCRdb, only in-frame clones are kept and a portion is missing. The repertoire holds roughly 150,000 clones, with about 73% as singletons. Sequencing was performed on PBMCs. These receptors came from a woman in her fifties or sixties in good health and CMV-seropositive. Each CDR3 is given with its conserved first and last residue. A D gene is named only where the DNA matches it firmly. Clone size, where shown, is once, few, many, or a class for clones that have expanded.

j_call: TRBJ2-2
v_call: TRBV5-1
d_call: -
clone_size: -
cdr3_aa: CASSLVSPGDTGELFF
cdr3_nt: TGCGCCAGCAGCTTGGTATCTCCAGGGGACACCGGGGAGCTGTTTTTT

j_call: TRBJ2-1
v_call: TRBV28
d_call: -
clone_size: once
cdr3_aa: CASSFYMEQFF
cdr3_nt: TGTGCCAGCAGTTTTTACATGGAGCAGTTCTTC

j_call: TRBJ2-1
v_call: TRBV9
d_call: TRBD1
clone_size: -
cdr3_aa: CASSVAPDRVGNEQFF
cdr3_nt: TGTGCCAGCAGCGTAGCTCCGGACAGGGTGGGGAATGAGCAGTTCTTC

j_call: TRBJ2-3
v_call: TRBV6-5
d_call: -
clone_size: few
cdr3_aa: CASSLGYADTQYF
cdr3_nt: TGTGCCAGCAGTCTAGGATACGCAGATACGCAGTATTTT

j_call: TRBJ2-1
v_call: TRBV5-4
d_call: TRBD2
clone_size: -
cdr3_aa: CASSKPGLAGGRNDEQFF
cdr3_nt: TGTGCCAGCAGCAAGCCGGGACTAGCGGGAGGGCGTAACGATGAGCAGTTCTTC

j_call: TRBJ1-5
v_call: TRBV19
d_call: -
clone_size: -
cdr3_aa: CASSLEAGSGQPQHF
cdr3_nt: TGTGCCAGTAGTCTAGAGGCGGGATCGGGTCAGCCCCAGCATTTT

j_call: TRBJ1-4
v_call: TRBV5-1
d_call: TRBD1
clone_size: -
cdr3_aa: CASSPLGQGDNEKLFF
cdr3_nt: TGCGCCAGCAGCCCGTTGGGACAGGGAGATAATGAAAAACTGTTTTTT

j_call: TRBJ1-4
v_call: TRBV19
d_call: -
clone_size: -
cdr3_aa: CASTQGGKLFF
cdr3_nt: TGTGCCAGTACCCAGGGTGGGAAACTGTTTTTT

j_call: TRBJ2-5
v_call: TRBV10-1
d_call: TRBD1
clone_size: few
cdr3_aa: CASSEDRDGETQYF
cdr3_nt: TGCGCCAGCAGCGAGGACAGGGACGGAGAGACCCAGTACTTC

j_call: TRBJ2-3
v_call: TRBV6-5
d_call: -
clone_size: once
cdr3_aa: CAIASRAGEADTQYF
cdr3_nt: TGTGCCATTGCCTCCAGGGCCGGGGAGGCAGATACGCAGTATTTT

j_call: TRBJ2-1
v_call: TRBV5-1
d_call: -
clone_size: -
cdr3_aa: CASSLTPTGNNEQFF
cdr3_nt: TGCGCCAGCAGCTTGACACCCACAGGGAACAATGAGCAGTTCTTC

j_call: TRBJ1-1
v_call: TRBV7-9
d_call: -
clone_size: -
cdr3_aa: CASSLEAGNTEAFF
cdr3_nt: TGTGCCAGCAGCTTAGAGGCAGGGAACACTGAAGCTTTCTTT

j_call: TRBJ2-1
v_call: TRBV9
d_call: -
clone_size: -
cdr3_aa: CASSVGGTDEQFF
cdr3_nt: TGTGCCAGCAGCGTGGGCGGGACAGATGAGCAGTTCTTC

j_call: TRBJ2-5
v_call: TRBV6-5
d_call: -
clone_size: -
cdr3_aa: CASSYSIAVQETQYF
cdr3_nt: TGTGCCAGCAGTTACTCGATTGCAGTTCAAGAGACCCAGTACTTC

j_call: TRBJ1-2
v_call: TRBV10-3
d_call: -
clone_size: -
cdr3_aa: CAAHLGGNYGYTF
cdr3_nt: TGTGCCGCCCACCTCGGGGGGAACTATGGCTACACCTTC